These 22 T cell receptor beta chains share one sample of origin, sequenced in a study of cytomegalovirus exposure and HLA in healthy donors. 60 Vbeta and 13 Jbeta primers were used in PCR. Assay: immunoSEQ multiplex PCR; the TCRdb copy retains only in-frame clones and omits some. The data contain 200,000 to 250,000 clones, around 85% of them singletons. Sample: PBMCs. These receptor sequences come from a human donor in good health.

DNA of the CDR3: TGCGCCAGCAGCCAAGATGGTGGTCAGGGTAGCTCTGGGGCCAACGTCCTGACTTTC. This codes for CASSQDGGQGSSGANVLTF. J is TRBJ2-6 and V is TRBV4-3; TRBD1 might be the D (5 bases). This CDR3 has 19 residues. Per germline, CDR1 LGHNA and CDR2 YSLEER. Trimming stripped 0 bases from V and 0 bases from J, with 15 bases between.

The J gene is TRBJ2-1, the V gene TRBV4-1; TRBD1 matches at 8 bases. V trimming: 9 bases; J trimming: 5 bases; junction bases outside the gene matches: 6. CDR1 is MGHRA, CDR2 YSYEKL, per germline. This CDR3 comprises 13 residues. The CDR3 DNA reads as TGCGCCAGTACCGGGACAGGCGACAATGAGCAGTTCTTC. This encodes CASTGTGDNEQFF.

CDR3 loop: CASSLGTDYEQYF. The CDR3 nucleotides are TGTGCCAGCAGCCTCGGGACAGACTACGAGCAGTACTTC. The rearrangement uses TRBV6-5 and TRBJ2-7; TRBD1 aligns across 7 bases. The ends lost 6 bases at V and 3 bases at J; junction bases unmatched: 5. CDR3 length: 13 amino acids. Germline CDR1 MNHEY, CDR2 SVGAGI.

The rearrangement links TRBV7-2 to TRBJ1-2; 7 bases match TRBD1. J was trimmed by 4 bases and V by 4 bases; bases with no gene match: 6. Per germline, CDR1 SGHTA and CDR2 FQGNSA. The CDR3 runs 14 residues. The CDR3 DNA is TGTGCCAGCAGCTCCACACAGGGGAGCTATGGCTACACCTTC. This sequence encodes CASSSTQGSYGYTF.

The V gene is TRBV5-6, the J gene TRBJ2-5; D might be TRBD2 (5 bases). Germline lookup yields CDR1 SGHDT and CDR2 YYEEEE. Trimming shortened V by 3 bases and J by 1 base, and 10 bases separated the two germline ends. The CDR3 consists of 14 residues. The CDR3 loop reads CASSWLARQETQYF. Here the CDR3 DNA reads TGTGCCAGCAGCTGGTTAGCGCGCCAAGAGACCCAGTACTTC.

The chain carries TRBV27 and TRBJ2-5, with a possible D match to TRBD2 (7 bases). V was trimmed by 6 bases and J by 1 base, leaving 15 bases between them. Germline lookup yields CDR1 MNHEY and CDR2 SMNVEV (reference sequence). This CDR3 is built from 15 residues. The CDR3 DNA follows: TGTGCCAGCAGCAACCCCGGGGGGCCCCAAGAGACCCAGTACTTC. Translated, it gives CASSNPGGPQETQYF.

The chain has TRBV6-5 and TRBJ2-2; 8 bases fit TRBD1. Germline V gene lookup returns CDR1 MNHEY and CDR2 SVGAGI. The CDR3 is made up of 16 amino acids. Unmatched junction bases numbered 10, after V lost 4 bases and J lost 6 bases. This CDR3 reads CASSLATGELSGELFF. The CDR3 nucleotides read TGTGCCAGCAGTTTAGCGACAGGGGAATTGTCCGGGGAGCTGTTTTTT.

This clone came up once. The chain is built from TRBV4-3 and TRBJ2-1; no firm D call. Germline V CDR1 and CDR2: LGHNA, YSLEER. This CDR3 is built from 15 residues. With 4 bases removed from V and 2 bases from J, the gap between germline ends came to 12 bases. CDR3: CASSPERFTYNEQFF. CDR3 nucleotides: TGCGCCAGCAGCCCGGAGAGGTTTACCTACAATGAGCAGTTCTTC.

The chain uses TRBV6-4 and TRBJ2-6; possibly TRBD1 for D (6 bases). With 8 bases removed from V and 0 bases from J, the gap between germline ends came to 20 bases. The CDR3 spans 18 residues. Germline CDR1 reads MRHNA; CDR2 reads SNTAGT. Here the CDR3 reads CASGNLNGGLSGANVLTF. The CDR3 region has the DNA TGTGCCAGCGGCAATTTGAATGGGGGCCTCTCTGGGGCCAACGTCCTGACTTTC.

The chain links TRBV11-3 to TRBJ2-7, with 9 bases matching TRBD2. The CDR3 consists of 15 residues. J gave up 6 bases and V 4 bases, and 10 bases lay outside the gene matches. Per germline, CDR1 SGHNT and CDR2 YENEEA. Written as DNA, the CDR3 is TGTGCCAGCAGCTCTAGAGCGGGACTAGCTGTCGAGCAGTACTTC. It yields the protein CASSSRAGLAVEQYF.

The CDR3 DNA is TGCGCCAGCAGCTACTCGACAGGGAACACTGAAGCTTTCTTT. This codes for CASSYSTGNTEAFF. The chain couples TRBV5-1 to TRBJ1-1, with a tentative D call TRBD1 (6 bases). Trimming removed 3 bases from V and 1 base from J, with 10 bases in between. Germline V lookup: CDR1 SGHRS, CDR2 YFSETQ. The length of the CDR3 is 14 residues.

This chain joins TRBV29-1 and TRBJ1-1, with D maybe TRBD1 (6 bases). The CDR3 consists of 11 residues. Germline lookup yields CDR1 SQVTM and CDR2 ANQGSEA. Between the trimmed V and J ends, which lost 7 bases and 4 bases, there was a span of 10 bases. In nucleotides, the CDR3 is TGCAGCGCTACAGGGCTCACTGAAGCTTTCTTT. This sequence encodes CSATGLTEAFF. The entire variable domain, with the rest obtained from reference TRBV29-1 and TRBJ1-1, is as follows: SAVISQKPSRDICQRGTSLTIQCQVDSQVTMMFWYRQQPGQSLTLIATANQGSEATYESGFVIDKFPISRPNLTFSTLTVSNMSPEDSSIYLCSATGLTEAFFGQGTRLTVV.

The rearrangement links TRBV12-5 to TRBJ1-6; possible D gene TRBD1, 5 bases. In germline, CDR1 is LGHNT, CDR2 FRNRAP. Trimming took 1 base from V and 8 from J, leaving 9 bases between them. This CDR3 is 14 amino acids long. The CDR3 reads CASGLEGPHSPLHF. The CDR3 DNA reads TGTGCTAGTGGTTTGGAGGGGCCTCATTCACCCCTCCACTTT.

This rearrangement joins TRBV12-5 to TRBJ2-3; 7 bases map to TRBD1. The CDR3 length is 12 residues. V trimming: 5 bases; J trimming: 5 bases; junction bases outside the gene matches: 1. Germline assignment: CDR1 LGHNT and CDR2 FRNRAP. The CDR3 region has the DNA TGTGCTAGTGGTCCAGGGGGAGATACGCAGTATTTT. Translating gives CASGPGGDTQYF.

This clone was picked up a small number of times. This chain uses TRBV6-6 with TRBJ1-5; the D is unclear. Germline V gives CDR1 MNHNY, CDR2 SVGAGI (reference sequence). With 7 bases removed from V and 5 bases from J, the gap between germline ends came to 15 bases. The CDR3 covers 14 residues. The CDR3 sequence is CASTPPGSYQPQHF. In nucleotides, the CDR3 is TGTGCCAGCACCCCCCCAGGTTCGTATCAGCCCCAGCATTTT.

This clone was seen only once. The chain is built from TRBV14 and TRBJ1-4, with D maybe TRBD1 (5 bases). The CDR3 extends over 16 amino acids. V lost 2 bases and J 0 bases, leaving 10 bases between the germline ends. Germline V gene sequence: CDR1 SGHDN, CDR2 FVKESK. The CDR3 sequence is CASSQLPTATNEKLFF. The DNA of the CDR3 is TGTGCCAGCAGCCAATTACCGACAGCAACTAATGAAAAACTGTTTTTT.

The V gene is TRBV7-9, the J gene TRBJ1-5, with 7 bases fitting TRBD1. The CDR3 runs to 18 residues. Trimming cost V 0 bases and J 7 bases; bases outside gene matches: 15. Germline CDR1 SEHNR, CDR2 FQNEAQ (reference sequence). The CDR3 loop is CASSLAPVGNRGRQPQHF. CDR3 coding DNA: TGTGCCAGCAGCTTAGCGCCGGTTGGAAACAGGGGTAGGCAGCCCCAGCATTTT.

V gene TRBV7-2 combines with J gene TRBJ2-2, with 7 bases identical to TRBD2. CDR3 length: 14 amino acids. With 6 bases clipped from V and 5 bases from J, the junction kept 6 bases outside the gene matches. Germline V lookup: CDR1 SGHTA, CDR2 FQGNSA. Here the CDR3 DNA reads TGTGCCAGCAGGAAGGGGAGGGGAACCGGGGAGCTGTTTTTT. Encoded protein: CASRKGRGTGELFF.

The chain is built from TRBV18 and TRBJ2-7; tentatively, D is TRBD1 (5 bases). The CDR3 is made up of 15 amino acids. The ends were cut back, 3 bases at V and 2 bases at J, with 14 bases in the middle. Germline values: CDR1 KGHSH, CDR2 LQKENI. CDR3 residues: CASSPINRPTYEQYF. For the CDR3, the DNA is TGTGCCAGCTCACCCATTAACAGGCCCACCTACGAGCAGTACTTC.

The chain recombines TRBV7-3 with TRBJ2-5; no definite D call. CDR3 size: 14 residues. Germline CDR1 and CDR2: SGHTA and FQGTGA. V lost 1 base and J lost 3, with 9 bases in between. The DNA of the CDR3 is TGTGCCAGCAGCTTAAGCGGTAGGAAAGAGACCCAGTACTTC. As protein: CASSLSGRKETQYF. Complete variable domain (other parts from reference TRBV7-3 and TRBJ2-5): GAGVSQTPSNKVTEKGKYVELRCDPISGHTALYWYRQSLGQGPEFLIYFQGTGAADDSGLPNDRFFAVRPEGSVSTLKIQRTERGDSAVYLCASSLSGRKETQYFGPGTRLLVL.

V is TRBV6-5 and J is TRBJ1-4; D remains ambiguous. The germline V gene has CDR1 MNHEY and CDR2 SVGAGI. The CDR3 loop spans 15 amino acids. The V end lost 4 bases, the J end lost 8 bases, and 17 bases lay between the germline ends. As DNA, the CDR3 is TGTGCCAGCAGTTTCGCCCCATATAGAGGGGAAAAACTGTTTTTT. Protein sequence: CASSFAPYRGEKLFF.

The chain recombines TRBV7-9 with TRBJ1-5; TRBD1 matches at 9 bases. This CDR3 comprises 15 residues. V was pared by 5 bases and J by 0 bases, with 2 bases of the junction left unmatched. The V gene's germline CDR1 is SEHNR and CDR2 FQNEAQ (reference sequence). The CDR3 sequence is CASSPGQGSNQPQHF. CDR3 coding DNA: TGTGCCAGCAGCCCGGGACAGGGTAGCAATCAGCCCCAGCATTTT.